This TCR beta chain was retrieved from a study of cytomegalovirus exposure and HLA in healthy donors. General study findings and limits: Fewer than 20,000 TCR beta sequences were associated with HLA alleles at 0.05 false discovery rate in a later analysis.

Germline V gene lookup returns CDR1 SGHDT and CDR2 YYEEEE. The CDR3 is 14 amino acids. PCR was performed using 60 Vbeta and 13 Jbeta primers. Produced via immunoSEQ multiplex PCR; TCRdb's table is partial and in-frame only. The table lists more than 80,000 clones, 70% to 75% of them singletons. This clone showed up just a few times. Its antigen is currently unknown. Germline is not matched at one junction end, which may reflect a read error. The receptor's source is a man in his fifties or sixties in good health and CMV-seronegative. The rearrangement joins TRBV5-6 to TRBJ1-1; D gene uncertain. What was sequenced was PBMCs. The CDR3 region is CATSSTEWNTEAFF. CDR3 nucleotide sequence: TGTGCCACCAGCTCAACAGAGTGGAACACTGAAGCTTTCTTT.